One and the same sample provided the 9 T cell receptor beta chains below, sequenced in a study of blood T cell repertoires in COVID-19. The method was immunoSEQ multiplex PCR; TCRdb's version includes in-frame clones alone and lacks a portion of them. The repertoire consists of tens of thousands of clones, with 80% to 90% occurring once and the leading ten covering under 5%. Sample: peripheral blood. The receptors shown here come from a man aged 80 or over with COVID-19, enrolled during active disease.

The V call is TRBV7-2, the J call TRBJ2-7; D gene uncertain. Germline loops: CDR1 SGHTA, CDR2 FQGNSA. V shed 5 bases and J shed 0 bases, with 11 bases lying between them. The CDR3 runs to 14 residues. The chain's CDR3 is CASSILFSSYEQYF. Here the CDR3 DNA reads TGTGCCAGCAGCATACTCTTTAGCTCCTACGAGCAGTACTTC. The complete variable domain, with remaining parts taken from reference TRBV7-2 and TRBJ2-7, reads GAGVSQSPSNKVTEKGKDVELRCDPISGHTALYWYRQSLGQGLEFLIYFQGNSAPDKSGLPSDRFSAERTGGSVSTLTIQRTQQEDSAVYLCASSILFSSYEQYFGPGTRLTVT.

The V gene is TRBV3-1 (or the pseudogene TRBV3-2), the J gene TRBJ2-5, with 7 bases that match TRBD2. The CDR3 spans 16 residues. From germline, CDR1 is LGHDT and CDR2 YNNKEL (reference sequence). The trim removed 1 base at V and 2 bases at J, leaving 7 bases unmatched. The CDR3 coding sequence is TGTGCCAGCAGCCAAGGGCCGCTAGCGGAGCAAGAGACCCAGTACTTC. Protein product: CASSQGPLAEQETQYF.

This clone was detected a few times. The CDR3 reads CASSLVLGAGQPQHF. CDR3 sequence (DNA): TGTGCCAGCAGCTTAGTATTGGGCGCCGGACAGCCCCAGCATTTT. The chain joins TRBV7-2 to TRBJ1-5, with D hard to call. Trimming shortened V by 1 base and J by 7 bases, and 14 bases separated the two germline ends. The CDR3 spans 15 residues. Germline CDR1 and CDR2: SGHTA and FQGNSA.

J is TRBJ2-1 and V is TRBV5-4; 7 bases align to TRBD1. Germline V lookup: CDR1 SGHNT, CDR2 YYREEE (reference sequence). The CDR3 is 16 amino acids. V lost 5 bases, J lost 3 bases, and 11 bases stayed unmatched. CDR3 in amino acids: CASRTQGVGGYNEQFF. The CDR3 DNA reads as TGTGCCAGCAGAACTCAGGGGGTTGGAGGCTACAATGAGCAGTTCTTC. The whole variable domain, remainder taken from reference TRBV5-4 and TRBJ2-1, is ETGVTQSPTHLIKTRGQQVTLRCSSQSGHNTVSWYQQALGQGPQFIFQYYREEENGRGNFPPRFSGLQFPNYSSELNVNALELDDSALYLCASRTQGVGGYNEQFFGPGTRLTVL.

This clone came up once. The CDR3 region is CASSREGRAVDEQYF. CDR3 DNA sequence: TGCGCCAGCAGCCGAGAGGGTCGCGCGGTCGACGAGCAGTACTTC. The chain recombines TRBV4-1 with TRBJ2-7; TRBD2 might be the D (5 bases). The CDR3 is 15 residues long. Trimming left V 4 bases short and J 5 bases short, with 18 bases between. Germline V gene data show CDR1 as MGHRA and CDR2 as YSYEKL.

This CDR3 reads CASSSGGAGYHQPQHF. The CDR3 region has the DNA TGTGCCAGCAGTTCGGGGGGGGCAGGGTATCATCAGCCCCAGCATTTT. V gene TRBV27 combines with J gene TRBJ1-5, with a weak D call TRBD1 (6 bases). The CDR3 has 16 residues. V lost 4 bases, J lost 5 bases, and 18 bases lay in between. Germline V gives CDR1 MNHEY, CDR2 SMNVEV (reference sequence).

This clone was counted a few times. V and J are TRBV14 and TRBJ1-6; D not resolved. V dropped 5 bases and J dropped 8 bases, with 19 bases sitting between them. CDR1 is SGHDN, CDR2 FVKESK, per germline. The CDR3 has 16 amino acids. The CDR3 DNA is TGTGCCAGCAGCAAAAGTGTGAGGGTTTGGGATTCACCCCTCCACTTT. It translates to CASSKSVRVWDSPLHF.

The chain uses TRBV5-1 and TRBJ2-5, with D possibly TRBD1 on 6 matching bases. The CDR3 extends over 15 amino acids. V lost 0 bases and J 2 bases, leaving 11 bases between the germline ends. Germline assignment: CDR1 SGHRS and CDR2 YFSETQ. CDR3 in DNA: TGCGCCAGCAGCTTGGGGACAGCTACACAAGAGACCCAGTACTTC. Translation gives CASSLGTATQETQYF.

The DNA of the CDR3 is TGTGCCAGCAGCCAAGACCCCAGAGGCTCTGGAAACACCATATATTTT. Encoded protein: CASSQDPRGSGNTIYF. This chain links TRBV3-1 (or the pseudogene TRBV3-2) with TRBJ1-3; D unresolved. The CDR3 loop spans 16 amino acids. V was cut by 0 bases and J by 0 bases, with 9 bases left in between. Per germline, CDR1 LGHDT and CDR2 YNNKEL (reference sequence).